A single sample is the source of the 29 T cell receptor beta chains below, sequenced in a study of T cell clonality in common variable immunodeficiency. The assay was immunoSEQ multiplex PCR, and TCRdb's table has in-frame clones only and misses some. Sampling found 15,000 to 20,000 clones, none seen once. Findings of the study overall: Reportedly, TCR beta sequences from common variable immunodeficiency showed fewer deletions and N-nucleotide insertions.

Their antigen targets remain unknown. The sequenced material came from peripheral blood mononuclear cells. The receptors stem from a human donor with common variable immunodeficiency.

Ten or more counts support this clone. From the germline J gene comes the end of the CDR3, since the read stops 3 residues before it. The chain uses TRBV6-2 or TRBV6-3 and TRBJ1-2; D gene unclear. The germline gives CDR1 MNHEY, CDR2 SVGEGT. The V gene lost 7 bases and the J gene lost 7 bases, with 13 bases spanning the gap. This CDR3 is 12 amino acids long. CDR3 DNA, as far as it was read: TGTGCCAGCACCGGACTGCGGGGTGGC. Its protein product is CASTGLRGG. The full CDR3 is CASTGLRGGYTF.

This clone was observed many times. The junction and the germline gene differ at one end; a read error may be behind it. CDR3 DNA (partial): TGCAGTGCCAGAGGACTAGCCTATGAG. It codes for CSARGLAYE. In full, the CDR3 reads CSARGLAYEQFF. This chain connects TRBV20-1 to TRBJ2-1; 8 nucleotides align to TRBD2. The missing CDR3 end, 3 residues past where the read stops, is filled in from the germline J gene. The CDR3 has 12 amino acids. The germline V gene has CDR1 DFQATT and CDR2 SNEGSKA (reference sequence).

This clone was seen ten or more times. The read gets to within 3 residues of the CDR3 end, and the germline J gene fills in the rest. The rearrangement links TRBV10-1 to TRBJ2-5; 11 bases agree with TRBD2. The ends lost 0 bases at V and 7 bases at J; junction bases unmatched: 7. Germline CDR1 and CDR2: WNHNN and SYGVQD (reference sequence). This CDR3 region has 16 residues. The CDR3 sequence is CASSESLAGGLRTQYF. CDR3 bases read: TGCGCCAGCAGTGAGTCCCTAGCGGGAGGTCTACGGACC.

There are many counts of this clone. The read terminates 3 residues before the CDR3 end, so the remaining end is supplied by the germline J gene. This chain connects TRBV5-1 to TRBJ2-7; 9 nucleotides line up with TRBD1. CDR1 is SGHRS, CDR2 YFSETQ, per germline. The CDR3 totals 16 residues. After removal of 0 bases from V and 3 bases from J, the junction contained 7 bases not matched to a gene. The part of the CDR3 DNA that was read is TGCGCCAGCAGCTTGGGGAGGGGGACAGGGAACTACGAG. Protein sequence: CASSLGRGTGNYE. The entire CDR3 protein reads CASSLGRGTGNYEQYF.

This clone qualifies as medium-sized (0.01 to 0.1%). The read ends 3 residues shy of where the CDR3 ends; the end is completed using the germline J gene. V gene TRBV9 combines with J gene TRBJ2-5, with 9 bases aligning to TRBD2. Germline CDR1 reads SGDLS; CDR2 reads YYNGEE. With V trimmed by 4 bases and J by 3 bases, 4 bases remained unmatched. The CDR3 length is 14 residues. CDR3 sequence reads: CASSPGTSKETQYF. The sequenced part of the CDR3 DNA is TGTGCCAGCAGCCCCGGGACTAGCAAAGAGACC.

This clone was recorded many times. This chain's CDR3 is CSAIDRVDTQYF. Partial CDR3 DNA: TGCAGCGCAATAGACAGGGTAGATACG. The V call is TRBV29-1, the J call TRBJ2-3; 7 bases agree with TRBD1. The read gets to within 3 residues of the CDR3 end, and the germline J gene fills in the rest. The CDR3 is made up of 12 amino acids. Trimming removed 7 bases from V and 5 bases from J; junction bases left unmatched: 6. Looked up from germline, CDR1 is SQVTM and CDR2 is ANQGSEA.

This clone was seen many times. With the read ending 3 residues before the CDR3 end, the germline J gene is used to fill in that end. The gene calls are TRBV20-1 and TRBJ1-6; 8 positions agree with TRBD1. Germline values: CDR1 DFQATT, CDR2 SNEGSKA (reference sequence). The CDR3 is made up of 15 amino acids. After removal of 5 bases from V and 2 bases from J, the junction contained 5 bases not matched to a gene. Incomplete CDR3 DNA: TGCAGTGCTCGCGGACAGGGACCCTATAATTCACCC. Its translation is CSARGQGPYNSP. The whole CDR3 sequence is CSARGQGPYNSPLHF.

This clone was seen ten or more times. The DNA ends 3 residues before the CDR3 does, and the rest of the CDR3 is filled in from the germline J gene. This chain joins TRBV20-1 and TRBJ1-5; D unclear. V lost 2 bases and J lost 3, with 14 bases in between. The CDR3 is 15 residues long. In germline, CDR1 is DFQATT, CDR2 SNEGSKA (reference sequence). CDR3: CSARKGQVYNQPQHF. Partial CDR3 DNA: TGCAGTGCTAGAAAAGGGCAGGTTTACAATCAGCCC.

This clone was detected many times. The read ends 3 residues early relative to the CDR3; the germline J gene fills the gap. The rearrangement uses TRBV12-3 or TRBV12-4 and TRBJ1-1; no clear D. V dropped 5 bases and J dropped 4 bases, with 5 bases sitting between them. The CDR3 extends over 11 amino acids. The CDR3 bases that were read are TGTGCCAGCAGTAAGCTCACTGAA. Protein sequence: CASSKLTE. The entire CDR3 reads CASSKLTEAFF.

This clone was counted many times. The read stops 3 residues short of the end of the CDR3; the missing end is completed from the germline J gene. The chain joins TRBV2 to TRBJ1-5, with D perhaps matching TRBD1 (6 bases). V gave up 5 bases and J gave up 0 bases, with 11 bases separating them. Germline CDR1 SNHLY, CDR2 FYNNEI. CDR3 size: 15 residues. CDR3 sequence: CASSSQGFSNQPQHF. CDR3 DNA (partial): TGTGCCAGCAGTTCACAGGGCTTTAGCAATCAGCCC.

This clone has ten or more counts. The read terminates 3 residues before the CDR3 end, so the remaining end is supplied by the germline J gene. The chain uses TRBV7-9 and TRBJ2-1; tentatively, D is TRBD2 (6 bases). Trimming removed 8 bases at V and 4 bases at J, with 18 bases between. Germline V CDR1 and CDR2: SEHNR, FQNEAQ (reference sequence). The CDR3 covers 15 residues. CDR3 bases read: TGTGCCAGCGGCCGGGGACTCCCACAATACAATGAG. It is translated as CASGRGLPQYNE. The CDR3 in its entirety is CASGRGLPQYNEQFF.

This clone was observed at least ten times. The read terminates 3 residues before the CDR3 end, so the remaining end is supplied by the germline J gene. This chain joins TRBV20-1 and TRBJ2-5, with D unclear. This CDR3 has 14 residues. In germline, CDR1 is DFQATT, CDR2 SNEGSKA (reference sequence). V shed 6 bases and J shed 1 base, with 15 bases lying between them. The CDR3 sequence: CSASPPPVQETQYF. CDR3 bases read: TGCAGTGCCTCCCCGCCGCCGGTCCAAGAGACC.

On this clone itself: The read ends 3 residues shy of where the CDR3 ends; the end is completed using the germline J gene. V usage is TRBV5-4 and J usage is TRBJ2-7, with D possibly being TRBD1 (5 bases). Looked up from germline, CDR1 is SGHNT and CDR2 is YYREEE (reference sequence). With 0 bases removed from V and 1 base from J, the gap between germline ends came to 11 bases. The CDR3 contains 15 residues. CDR3 bases read: TGTGCCAGCAGCTTGGAAGGCCGACAGTCCTACGAG. Protein product: CASSLEGRQSYE. The CDR3, in full, reads CASSLEGRQSYEQYF.

This clone was picked up a small number of times. The observed sequence ends 3 residues before the CDR3 terminus, with the missing tail filled in from the germline J gene. The genes are TRBV10-2 and TRBJ2-1; the match to TRBD1 covers 9 bases. Germline V gene data show CDR1 as WSHSY and CDR2 as SAAADI. This CDR3 contains 14 residues. V lost 6 bases and J lost 7; bases outside the gene matches: 7. The CDR3 bases that were read are TGCGCCAGCAGAGGGACAGGGTCCAGGAATGAG. This encodes CASRGTGSRNE. The entire CDR3 is CASRGTGSRNEQFF.

This clone occurred many times. The CDR3 end is not reached by the read, which stops 3 residues before it; the germline J gene fills it in. V usage is TRBV12-3 or TRBV12-4 and J usage is TRBJ2-3, with 11 bases matching TRBD2. The V gene end was trimmed by 5 bases and the J gene end by 4 bases; junction bases not matched to a gene: 8. The CDR3 has 16 amino acids. The DNA read from the CDR3 is TGTGCCAGCAGTAGATCGACTAGCGGGATCTCAGATACG. Translating gives CASSRSTSGISDT. The full CDR3 protein is CASSRSTSGISDTQYF.

This clone was seen many times. The read halts 3 residues ahead of the CDR3 end, with the missing end drawn from the germline J gene. The V and J genes are TRBV20-1 and TRBJ2-3; 13 bases match TRBD2. V lost 4 bases to trimming and J lost 4 bases; unmatched junction nucleotides: 11. In germline, CDR1 is DFQATT, CDR2 SNEGSKA (reference sequence). This CDR3 contains 17 residues. CDR3 region: CSAMGTSGMNIADTQYF. The DNA read from the CDR3 is TGCAGTGCTATGGGGACTAGCGGGATGAATATCGCAGATACG.

This clone was picked up many times. The sequenced fragment ends 3 residues before the CDR3 boundary, so the rest is inferred from the germline J gene. This chain connects TRBV4-1 to TRBJ2-7, with D perhaps matching TRBD2 (6 bases). V dropped 3 bases and J dropped 2 bases, with 14 bases sitting between them. Germline CDR1 reads MGHRA; CDR2 reads YSYEKL. This CDR3 has 15 residues. The sequenced part of the CDR3 DNA is TGCGCCAGCAGCCAGGAGATAGCGGAAACCTACGAG. Translation gives CASSQEIAETYE. The entire CDR3 protein reads CASSQEIAETYEQYF.

Ten or more counts support this clone. The sequenced CDR3 bases are TGCGCCAGCACGGAGACCCGGGGGGCGCCGGGCGACTATGGC. Residues: CASTETRGAPGDYG. The full CDR3 protein is CASTETRGAPGDYGYTF. This chain uses TRBV10-1 with TRBJ1-2; possibly TRBD1 for D (6 bases). The read halts 3 residues ahead of the CDR3 end, with the missing end drawn from the germline J gene. The CDR3 spans 17 residues. V lost 7 bases and J 3 bases, leaving 24 bases between the germline ends. The V gene's germline CDR1 is WNHNN and CDR2 SYGVQD (reference sequence).

This clone has at least ten counts. The CDR3 end is not reached by the read, which stops 3 residues before it; the germline J gene fills it in. The J gene is TRBJ1-4, the V gene TRBV2, with a possible D match to TRBD1 (6 bases). The ends were cut back, 6 bases at V and 0 bases at J, with 14 bases in the middle. The CDR3 sequence is 16 residues long. Germline V lookup: CDR1 SNHLY, CDR2 FYNNEI. The CDR3 reads CASSADRPATNEKLFF. Partial CDR3 DNA: TGTGCCAGCAGCGCCGACAGGCCTGCAACTAATGAAAAA.

In its sample, this clone ranks as medium-sized. The covered CDR3 bases are TGCAGTGCTAGCGACCCCGGGACACCTAATGAAAAA. Translation gives CSASDPGTPNEK. The entire CDR3 protein reads CSASDPGTPNEKLFF. The gene calls are TRBV20-1 and TRBJ1-4, with D tentatively TRBD1 (6 bases). The read is 3 residues too short to cover the CDR3 end, so that end is filled in from the germline J gene. The V and J ends lost 3 bases and 3 bases respectively, with 14 bases between them. Germline V gene sequence: CDR1 DFQATT, CDR2 SNEGSKA (reference sequence). CDR3 length: 15 residues.

This clone was counted many times. The read terminates 3 residues ahead of where the CDR3 ends, so the germline J gene completes it. The J gene is TRBJ2-1, the V gene TRBV6-2 or TRBV6-3, with D possibly TRBD2 on 5 matching bases. The germline gives CDR1 MNHEY, CDR2 SVGEGT. The CDR3 covers 13 residues. V shed 5 bases and J shed 5 bases, with 10 bases lying between them. The CDR3 DNA, read in part, is TGTGCCAGCAGTGCGGAGCGGAACAATGAG. Its translation is CASSAERNNE. The whole CDR3 reads CASSAERNNEQFF.

The sample holds many counts of this clone. The DNA ends 3 residues before the CDR3 does, and the rest of the CDR3 is filled in from the germline J gene. The chain joins TRBV18 to TRBJ2-7; possible D gene TRBD1, 6 bases. There are 14 residues in the CDR3. V was trimmed by 2 bases and J by 1 base, leaving 9 bases between them. Germline assignment: CDR1 KGHSH and CDR2 LQKENI. The DNA read from the CDR3 is TGTGCCAGCTCACCATCACAGGGTTCCTACGAG. Translated, it gives CASSPSQGSYE. The entire CDR3 sequence reads CASSPSQGSYEQYF.

This clone was detected only a few times. The CDR3 sequence: CASSLGTGAGNTIYF. The covered CDR3 bases are TGTGCCAGCAGCCTTGGGACAGGGGCTGGAAACACC. This sequence joins TRBV7-7 and TRBJ1-3; 10 bases fit TRBD1. The CDR3 end falls 3 residues outside the read, so it is completed with the germline J gene. With 5 bases clipped from V and 2 bases from J, the junction kept 3 bases outside the gene matches. The CDR3 loop spans 15 amino acids. Germline values: CDR1 SSHAT, CDR2 FNYEAQ (reference sequence).

As for this clone: Read sequence stops 3 residues before the CDR3 end, and the germline J gene provides the missing end. This chain connects TRBV7-3 to TRBJ2-5; unclear D gene. This CDR3 comprises 15 residues. The germline V gene encodes CDR1 SGHTA and CDR2 FQGTGA. The V and J ends lost 5 bases and 2 bases respectively, with 15 bases between them. The sequenced CDR3 bases are TGTGCCAGCAGCCTCCAGATCTCTCCACAAGAGACC. Translation gives CASSLQISPQET. The whole CDR3 sequence is CASSLQISPQETQYF.

This clone was seen repeatedly, ten times or more. The CDR3 goes on 3 residues after the read ends, and that part is filled in from the germline J gene. V is TRBV10-3 and J is TRBJ1-1, with 9 bases matching TRBD1. The germline V gene has CDR1 ENHRY and CDR2 SYGVKD. CDR3 length equals 14 residues. With V trimmed by 3 bases and J by 7 bases, 6 bases remained unmatched. CDR3 bases read: TGTGCCATCAGTGAACAGGGGGCTCGGGGTGAA. Its translation is CAISEQGARGE. The whole CDR3 sequence reads CAISEQGARGEAFF.

The table lists this clone with many counts. Sequencing ends 3 residues short of the CDR3 end; the germline J gene provides the rest. The chain couples TRBV30 to TRBJ1-2, with TRBD1 identical over 7 bases. V was clipped by 3 bases and J by 2 bases; unmatched bases: 3. The CDR3 is made up of 13 amino acids. Germline V gene data show CDR1 as GTSNPN and CDR2 as SVGIG (reference sequence). The CDR3 DNA, read in part, is TGTGCCTGGAGGCTGACAGGGAACTATGGC. Translation gives CAWRLTGNYG. The whole CDR3 sequence reads CAWRLTGNYGYTF. The entire variable domain, with the rest obtained from reference TRBV30 and TRBJ1-2, is as follows: SQTIHQWPATLVQPVGSPLSLECTVEGTSNPNLYWYRQAAGRGLQLLFYSVGIGQISSEVPQNLSASRPQDRQFILSSKKLLLSDSGFYLCAWRLTGNYGYTFGSGTRLTVV.

This clone was seen at least ten times. The missing CDR3 end, 3 residues past where the read stops, is filled in from the germline J gene. The chain has TRBV11-2 and TRBJ2-5; 9 bases are shared with TRBD1. Trimming took 4 bases from V and 3 from J; bases not matched to a gene: 3. The V gene's germline CDR1 is SGHAT and CDR2 FQNNGV. The length of the CDR3 is 14 residues. CDR3 loop: CASSSRDREETQYF. CDR3 bases read: TGTGCCAGCAGCTCCCGGGACAGGGAAGAGACC.

This clone was detected many times. The read comes to an end 3 residues before the CDR3 does, leaving the germline J gene to fill in the end. The V gene is TRBV18, the J gene TRBJ1-2, with 10 bases identical to TRBD1. Trimming took 5 bases from V and 4 from J; bases not matched to a gene: 4. Germline lookup yields CDR1 KGHSH and CDR2 LQKENI. The CDR3 spans 14 residues. This CDR3 is CASSTTGGGYGYTF. CDR3 DNA, as far as it was read: TGTGCCAGCTCAACGACAGGGGGCGGCTATGGC.

This clone was found many times. Sequencing ends 3 residues short of the CDR3 end; the germline J gene provides the rest. The rearrangement joins TRBV7-3 to TRBJ2-5, with 14 nucleotides matching TRBD2. This CDR3 contains 15 residues. The germline V gene encodes CDR1 SGHTA and CDR2 FQGTGA. Unmatched junction bases numbered 4, after V lost 5 bases and J lost 5 bases. CDR3 protein: CASSTGTSGSETQYF. Incomplete CDR3 DNA: TGTGCCAGCAGCACAGGGACTAGCGGGAGTGAGACC.